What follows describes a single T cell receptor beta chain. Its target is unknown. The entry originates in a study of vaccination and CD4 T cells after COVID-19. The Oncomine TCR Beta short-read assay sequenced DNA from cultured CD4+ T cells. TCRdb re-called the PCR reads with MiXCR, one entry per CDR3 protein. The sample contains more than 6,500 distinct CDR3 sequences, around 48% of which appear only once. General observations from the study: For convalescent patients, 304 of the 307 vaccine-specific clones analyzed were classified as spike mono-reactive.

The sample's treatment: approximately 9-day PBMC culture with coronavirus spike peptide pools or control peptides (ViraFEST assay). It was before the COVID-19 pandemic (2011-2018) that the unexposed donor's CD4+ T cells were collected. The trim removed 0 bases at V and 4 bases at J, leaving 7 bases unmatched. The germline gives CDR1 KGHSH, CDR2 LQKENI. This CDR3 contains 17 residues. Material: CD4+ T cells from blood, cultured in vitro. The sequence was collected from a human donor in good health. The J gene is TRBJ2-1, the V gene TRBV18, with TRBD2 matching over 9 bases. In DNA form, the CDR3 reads TGTGCCAGCTCACCACCGAGCAAGAGCGGGGGGTACAATGAGCAGTTCTTC. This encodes CASSPPSKSGGYNEQFF. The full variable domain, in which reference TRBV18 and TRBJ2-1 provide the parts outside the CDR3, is NAGVMQNPRHLVRRRGQEARLRCSPMKGHSHVYWYRQLPEEGLKFMVYLQKENIIDESGMPKERFSAEFPKEGPSILRIQQVVRGDSAAYFCASSPPSKSGGYNEQFFGPGTRLTVL.